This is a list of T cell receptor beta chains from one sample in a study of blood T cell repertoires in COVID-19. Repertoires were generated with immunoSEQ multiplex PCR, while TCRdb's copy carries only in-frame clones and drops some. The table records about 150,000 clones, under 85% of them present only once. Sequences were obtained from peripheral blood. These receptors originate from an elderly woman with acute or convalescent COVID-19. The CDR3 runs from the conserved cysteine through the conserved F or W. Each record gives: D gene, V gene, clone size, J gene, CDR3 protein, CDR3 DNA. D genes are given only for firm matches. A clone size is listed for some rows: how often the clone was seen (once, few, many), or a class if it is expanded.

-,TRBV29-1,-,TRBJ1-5,CSVGEGRNQPQHF,TGCAGCGTTGGGGAGGGCAGGAATCAGCCCCAGCATTTT
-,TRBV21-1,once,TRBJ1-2,CASSSRTGREEGYTF,TGTGCCAGCAGCTCCCGGACGGGACGGGAGGAGGGCTACACCTTC
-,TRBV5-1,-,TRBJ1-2,CASRMNSPDSYGYTF,TGCGCCAGCCGAATGAATAGCCCCGATTCCTATGGCTACACCTTC
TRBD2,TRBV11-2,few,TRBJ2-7,CASSKTSGAHYEQYF,TGTGCCAGCAGCAAGACTAGCGGGGCCCACTACGAGCAGTACTTC
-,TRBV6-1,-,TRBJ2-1,CASSEFSASSYNEQFF,TGTGCCAGCAGTGAATTTAGCGCTAGCTCCTACAATGAGCAGTTCTTC
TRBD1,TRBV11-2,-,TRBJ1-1,CASSLGQGMNTEAFF,TGTGCCAGCAGCTTAGGACAGGGAATGAACACTGAAGCTTTCTTT
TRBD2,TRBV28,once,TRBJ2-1,CASSFHLLAGISNEQFF,TGTGCCAGCAGTTTCCACTTACTAGCGGGAATATCTAATGAGCAGTTCTTC
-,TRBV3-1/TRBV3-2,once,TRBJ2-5,CASSQTMETQYF,TGTGCCAGCAGCCAGACAATGGAGACCCAGTACTTC
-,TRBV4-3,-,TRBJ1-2,CASSQDPDSYTEPYGYTF,TGCGCCAGCAGCCAAGATCCGGACAGCTATACTGAACCCTATGGCTACACCTTC
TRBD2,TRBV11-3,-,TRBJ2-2,CASSPGGGLTFHPGELFF,TGTGCCAGCAGCCCGGGGGGGGGACTGACGTTTCATCCCGGGGAGCTGTTTTTT
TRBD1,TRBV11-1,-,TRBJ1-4,CASSFGQGQSEKLFF,TGTGCCAGCAGCTTCGGACAGGGGCAAAGTGAAAAACTGTTTTTT
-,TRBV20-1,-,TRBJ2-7,CSASDGGLSSYEQYF,TGCAGTGCTAGTGACGGGGGACTGAGCTCCTACGAGCAGTACTTC
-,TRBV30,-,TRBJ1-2,CASGSRYGYTF,TGTGCCTCTGGGAGTCGCTATGGCTACACCTTC
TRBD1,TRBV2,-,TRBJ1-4,CASRVGTGWAREKLFF,TGTGCCAGCAGAGTTGGGACAGGGTGGGCTAGGGAAAAACTGTTTTTT
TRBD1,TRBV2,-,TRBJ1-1,CASRWDSTNTEAFF,TGTGCCAGCAGGTGGGACAGTACGAACACTGAAGCTTTCTTT
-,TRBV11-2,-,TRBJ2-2,CASNTQGNTGELFF,TGTGCCAGCAACACACAGGGAAACACCGGGGAGCTGTTTTTT
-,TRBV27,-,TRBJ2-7,CASSPTGPYEQYF,TGTGCCAGCAGTCCGACAGGTCCTTACGAGCAGTACTTC
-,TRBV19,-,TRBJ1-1,CASLDSPWTEAFF,TGTGCCAGTTTAGACAGTCCTTGGACTGAAGCTTTCTTT
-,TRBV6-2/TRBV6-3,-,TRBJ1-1,CASSYNNRDTEAFF,TGTGCCAGCAGTTACAACAACCGGGACACTGAAGCTTTCTTT
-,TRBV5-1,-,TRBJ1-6,CASGHGNNSPLHF,TGCGCCAGCGGCCACGGGAATAATTCACCCCTCCACTTT
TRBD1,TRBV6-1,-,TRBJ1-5,CASSDSRQGFGNQPQHF,TGTGCCAGCAGTGATTCCCGACAGGGGTTTGGCAATCAGCCCCAGCATTTT
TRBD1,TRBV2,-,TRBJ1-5,CASAWTGGRQPQHF,TGTGCCAGCGCCTGGACAGGGGGCCGTCAGCCCCAGCATTTT
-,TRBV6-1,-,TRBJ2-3,CASSELATGTDTQYF,TGTGCCAGCAGTGAACTAGCGACCGGCACAGATACGCAGTATTTT
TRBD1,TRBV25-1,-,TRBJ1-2,CASRGTGEGYGYTF,TGTGCCAGCAGGGGGACAGGGGAGGGCTATGGCTACACCTTC
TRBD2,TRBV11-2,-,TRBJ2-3,CASSLGLAGRTDTQYF,TGTGCCAGCAGCTTAGGTCTAGCGGGGAGGACAGATACGCAGTATTTT
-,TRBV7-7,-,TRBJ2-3,CASSLAGTGNSDTQYF,TGTGCTAGCAGCTTAGCGGGGACAGGGAATAGCGATACGCAGTATTTT
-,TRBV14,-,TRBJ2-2,CASSHIRSTNTGELFF,TGTGCCAGCAGCCATATCCGCAGTACGAACACCGGGGAGCTGTTTTTT
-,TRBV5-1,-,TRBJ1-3,CASSFQGSYTTGNTIYF,TGCGCCAGCAGCTTCCAGGGGTCCTACACCACTGGAAACACCATATATTTT
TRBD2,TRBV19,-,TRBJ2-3,CASSTLNPGLGTTDTQYF,TGTGCCAGTAGTACACTGAACCCGGGACTAGGGACAACAGATACGCAGTATTTT
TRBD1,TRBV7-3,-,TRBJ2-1,CASSYQGQGALGEQFF,TGTGCCAGCAGCTACCAAGGACAGGGGGCTCTCGGTGAGCAGTTCTTC
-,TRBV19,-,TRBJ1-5,CASIGQGQGPQHF,TGTGCCAGTATAGGGCAGGGGCAAGGGCCCCAGCATTTT
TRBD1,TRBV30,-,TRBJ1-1,CAWDPGQGFTEAFF,TGTGCCTGGGACCCGGGACAGGGTTTCACTGAAGCTTTCTTT
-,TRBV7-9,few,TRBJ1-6,CASSLQVNNSPLHF,TGTGCCAGCAGCTTACAGGTCAATAATTCACCCCTCCACTTT
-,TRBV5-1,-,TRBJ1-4,CASSLEGHREKLFF,TGCGCCAGCAGCTTGGAGGGACACCGCGAAAAACTGTTTTTT
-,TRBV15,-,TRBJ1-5,CATSRQGQGSNQPQHF,TGTGCCACCAGCAGACAGGGCCAGGGGAGCAATCAGCCCCAGCATTTT
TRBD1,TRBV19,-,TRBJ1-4,CASRPRDRGRNEKLFF,TGTGCCAGTAGACCACGGGACAGGGGCCGGAATGAAAAACTGTTTTTT
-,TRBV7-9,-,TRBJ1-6,CASSLAQGGNSPLHF,TGTGCCAGCAGCTTAGCACAGGGTGGGAATTCACCCCTCCACTTT
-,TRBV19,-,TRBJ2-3,CASSIGSQGIGTDTQYF,TGTGCCAGTAGTATAGGCTCCCAGGGGATAGGGACAGATACGCAGTATTTT
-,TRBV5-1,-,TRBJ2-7,CASMFTDDYEQYF,TGCGCCAGCATGTTCACAGACGATTACGAGCAGTACTTC
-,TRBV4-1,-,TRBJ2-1,CASSQADLGATYNEQFF,TGCGCCAGCAGCCAAGCGGATCTAGGCGCCACCTACAATGAGCAGTTCTTC
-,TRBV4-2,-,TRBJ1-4,CASSQDRGAGEKLFF,TGTGCCAGCAGCCAAGATCGTGGGGCTGGGGAAAAACTGTTTTTT
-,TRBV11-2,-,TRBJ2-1,CASSVGRAGTHLRNEQFF,TGTGCCAGCAGCGTGGGCCGAGCCGGCACACATTTGCGCAATGAGCAGTTCTTC
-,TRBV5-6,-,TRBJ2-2,CASSLLAADTGELFF,TGTGCCAGCAGCTTGTTAGCGGCGGACACCGGGGAGCTGTTTTTT
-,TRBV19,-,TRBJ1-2,CASSGVGDYGYTF,TGTGCCAGTAGTGGTGTCGGTGACTATGGCTACACCTTC
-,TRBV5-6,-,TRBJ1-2,CASSLRGGYTF,TGTGCCAGCAGCTTAAGAGGTGGCTACACCTTC